These 20 T cell receptor beta chains were all obtained from the same sample, sequenced in a study of blood T cells in healthy people across ages (dated by TCRdb to the mid-2010s). Preparation of the library involved 5' RACE. TCRdb lists the instrument as Illumina HiSeq 2500. The second PCR ran for about 6 to 12 cycles and used a J-beta primer mix along with a sample-barcoded 5' primer. TCRdb ran its own pipeline on the public reads, namely fastp trimming at Q25 and MiXCR clone calling, and kept in-frame beta chains. Identical CDR3 protein sequences are pooled into one entry, listed with their most common genes and DNA. In all, the sample holds 780,000 or so distinct CDR3 sequences, and about 53% of those were seen once. The ten largest clones represent under 50% of the sample. The sequencing input was blood. The receptors originated from a man older than 75 in good health.

The chain has TRBV25-1 and TRBJ2-2; D not resolved. Germline V CDR1 and CDR2: MGHDK, SYGVNS. Trimming cost V 4 bases and J 1 base, with 16 bases left between them. This CDR3 spans 17 amino acids. The CDR3 here is CASSVSYPTLNTGELFF. Written as DNA, the CDR3 is TGTGCCAGCAGTGTATCCTATCCAACCCTGAACACCGGGGAGCTGTTTTTT.

This clonotype was seen more than once but under ten times. V and J are TRBV5-1 and TRBJ2-5; D is ambiguous. The V gene's germline CDR1 is SGHRS and CDR2 YFSETQ. The CDR3 runs 16 residues. The V gene lost 5 bases and the J gene lost 5 bases, with 22 bases spanning the gap. The CDR3 loop reads CASRWSGRDSLETQYF. In DNA form, the CDR3 reads TGCGCCAGCAGATGGAGTGGGCGTGATAGTCTGGAGACCCAGTACTTC.

J is TRBJ1-6 and V is TRBV14, with 7 positions matching TRBD1. The V gene end was trimmed by 1 base and the J gene end by 9 bases; junction bases not matched to a gene: 3. The CDR3 runs 14 residues. The germline V gene encodes CDR1 SGHDN and CDR2 FVKESK. The CDR3 DNA reads as TGTGCCAGCAGCCAAGTAGGGGGCACTTCACCCCTCCACTTT. As protein: CASSQVGGTSPLHF.

This clonotype appeared a few times. V usage is TRBV20-1 and J usage is TRBJ2-5; 15 bases line up with TRBD2. CDR3 length: 14 amino acids. The germline V gene encodes CDR1 DFQATT and CDR2 SNEGSKA (reference sequence). The ends lost 5 bases at V and 2 bases at J; junction bases unmatched: 0. CDR3: CSAGLAGGQETQYF. DNA of the CDR3: TGCAGTGCTGGACTAGCGGGAGGGCAAGAGACCCAGTACTTC.

The V gene is TRBV7-2, the J gene TRBJ2-5; 13 bases fit TRBD2. The CDR3 contains 14 residues. J gave up 11 bases and V 6 bases, and 9 bases lay outside the gene matches. Germline CDR1 reads SGHTA; CDR2 reads FQGNSA. The CDR3 DNA is TGTGCCAGCAGTTGGACTAGCGGGAGCAATGAGCAGTACTTC. It yields the protein CASSWTSGSNEQYF.

This clonotype was observed a few times. J is TRBJ1-5 and V is TRBV12-3 or TRBV12-4; D is possibly TRBD1 (5 bases). CDR3 length: 15 amino acids. The V gene lost 5 bases and the J gene lost 3 bases, with 14 bases spanning the gap. CDR3 in DNA: TGTGCCAGCAGTACCCGCGGGGCCCCCAATCAGCCCCAGCATTTT. This codes for CASSTRGAPNQPQHF.

J is TRBJ2-7 and V is TRBV20-1, with D perhaps matching TRBD2 (5 bases). CDR1 is DFQATT and CDR2 is SNEGSKA in the germline V gene (reference sequence). V was cut by 0 bases and J by 2 bases, with 14 bases left in between. The CDR3 totals 15 residues. For the CDR3, the DNA is TGCAGTGCTAGAGATAGGACCCCGGGGACCTACGAGCAGTACTTC. It encodes CSARDRTPGTYEQYF.

With regard to this clonotype: One end of the junction varies from germline; a read error may be responsible. Here the CDR3 reads CSVEGQETYEQYF. CDR3 in DNA: TGCAGCGTGGAAGGACAGGAAACCTACGAGCAGTACTTC. The J gene is TRBJ2-5, the V gene TRBV29-1, with 7 bases that match TRBD1. The DNA end is a closer match to TRBJ2-7, so the J assignment may be wrong. CDR3 length equals 13 residues. Germline V gene lookup returns CDR1 SQVTM and CDR2 ANQGSEA.

The rearrangement uses TRBV7-2 and TRBJ2-7; tentatively, D is TRBD2 (6 bases). V was clipped by 6 bases and J by 6 bases, with 15 bases between them. Germline-derived CDR1 and CDR2 are SGHTA and FQGNSA. The CDR3 covers 13 residues. The CDR3 nucleotides are TGTGCCAGCAGTAGCGGAGGGCCCTCCGAGCAGTACTTC. Translating gives CASSSGGPSEQYF.

There are a few counts of this clonotype. CDR3 region: CATSAGATGANVLTF. CDR3 DNA sequence: TGTGCCACCAGTGCGGGGGCGACTGGGGCCAACGTCCTGACTTTC. This chain uses TRBV24-1 with TRBJ2-6; D may match TRBD1 or TRBD2 (6 bases each). With 5 bases removed from V and 2 bases from J, the gap between germline ends came to 9 bases. CDR3 length: 15 amino acids. Germline CDR1 and CDR2: KGHDR and SFDVKD.

This chain connects TRBV3-1 to TRBJ2-4; D possibly uses TRBD1 or TRBD2 (5 bases each). V lost 4 bases and J 13 bases, leaving 14 bases between the germline ends. Germline V gene data show CDR1 as LGHDT and CDR2 as YNNKEL (reference sequence). The CDR3 spans 12 residues. CDR3 sequence (DNA): TGTGCCAGCAGCCCTTCGGGGCAAGGGCAGTACTTC. Its translation is CASSPSGQGQYF.

The rearrangement joins TRBV27 to TRBJ1-2; TRBD1 agrees at 7 bases. Germline-derived CDR1 and CDR2 are MNHEY and SMNVEV (reference sequence). V lost 7 bases to trimming and J lost 8 bases; unmatched junction nucleotides: 16. The CDR3 consists of 15 residues. CDR3 sequence reads: CASTHLQGPVRGYTF. The CDR3 region has the DNA TGTGCCAGCACCCACCTACAGGGGCCGGTGCGAGGCTACACCTTC.

This rearrangement joins TRBV10-3 to TRBJ2-1; 10 nucleotides align to TRBD2. Matching the DNA end better, TRBJ2-7 makes the J call doubtful. The germline V gene has CDR1 ENHRY and CDR2 SYGVKD. There are 15 residues in the CDR3. The CDR3 DNA is TGTGCCATCCAGGTAGCGGGAGGCTCCTACAATGAGCAGTACTTC. Encoded protein: CAIQVAGGSYNEQYF.

The chain joins TRBV7-2 to TRBJ2-3; 10 nucleotides line up with TRBD2. The germline V gene encodes CDR1 SGHTA and CDR2 FQGNSA. V was pared by 0 bases and J by 2 bases, with 11 bases of the junction left unmatched. This CDR3 has 19 amino acids. The CDR3 spells CASSLASSSGSGSTDTQYF. CDR3 sequence (DNA): TGTGCCAGCAGCTTAGCGAGTTCTAGCGGGAGTGGTTCCACAGATACGCAGTATTTT.

The V call is TRBV29-1, the J call TRBJ2-2; a possible D gene is TRBD2 (5 bases). CDR1 SQVTM and CDR2 ANQGSEA come from the germline V gene. V lost 3 bases to trimming and J lost 5 bases, with 13 bases between them. This CDR3 contains 14 residues. CDR3 loop: CSVEVGSGTGELFF. The CDR3, as DNA: TGCAGCGTTGAGGTGGGATCGGGGACCGGGGAGCTGTTTTTT.

This chain connects TRBV6-7 to TRBJ2-7, with D possibly TRBD1 on 6 matching bases. The DNA end is a closer match to TRBJ2-5, so the J assignment may be wrong. TRBV6-7 is an open reading frame whose function is uncertain. The CDR3 length is 13 residues. The CDR3 region has the DNA TGTGCCAGCACTCAAAGGGGGAAAGAGACCCAGTACTTC. Protein sequence: CASTQRGKETQYF.

This clonotype was seen a few times. J is TRBJ2-3 and V is TRBV12-3 or TRBV12-4; D not certain. This CDR3 spans 11 amino acids. V was pared by 3 bases and J by 5 bases, with 3 bases between. The chain's CDR3 is CASSFKDTQYF. CDR3 nucleotide sequence: TGTGCCAGCAGTTTCAAAGATACGCAGTATTTT.

This clonotype was counted a few times. V is TRBV28 and J is TRBJ1-2; D is perhaps TRBD1 (6 bases). The V and J ends lost 6 bases and 4 bases respectively, with 12 bases between them. Per germline, CDR1 MDHEN and CDR2 SYDVKM. This CDR3 is built from 13 residues. As DNA, the CDR3 is TGTGCCAGCAGCCCCCGGGACATCTATGGCTACACCTTC. It codes for CASSPRDIYGYTF.

This clonotype came up many times. V and J are TRBV4-1 and TRBJ2-3; D not certain. Germline CDR1 MGHRA, CDR2 YSYEKL. This CDR3 comprises 12 residues. Trimming left V 0 bases short and J 14 bases short, with 12 bases between. The CDR3 protein is CASSQDYRYAYF. DNA for the CDR3: TGCGCCAGCAGCCAAGACTACAGATACGCGTATTTT.

The rearrangement uses TRBV7-9 and TRBJ2-1, with 8 bases fitting TRBD2. Trimming took 7 bases from V and 13 from J; bases not matched to a gene: 15. Germline-derived CDR1 and CDR2 are SEHNR and FQNEAQ (reference sequence). The CDR3 has 14 amino acids. The CDR3 DNA follows: TGTGCCAGCACCAACAGCGGGAGTGGGGAGACCCAGTTCTTC. Translated: CASTNSGSGETQFF.